This T cell receptor beta chain was observed in a study of identical twins. TCRdb recomputed calls from the 5' RACE reads with MiXCR, one row per CDR3 protein. The sample yields more than 400,000 distinct CDR3 sequences, approximately 16% seen once. This CDR3 spans 16 amino acids. Germline CDR1 is MNHNS and CDR2 is SASEGT. Trimming pared 5 bases from V and 1 base from J, leaving 14 bases between. The same sample was also used in a study of yellow fever vaccine responses in identical twins.

The rearrangement links TRBV6-1 to TRBJ2-2, with a possible D match to TRBD2 (5 bases). The receptor was derived from a woman aged 18-30 years in good health. Source material: CD4+ T cells sorted from blood. The CDR3 DNA is TGTGCCAGCAGTCCTTGGCGGGTGGAGAACACCGGGGAGCTGTTTTTT. This gives the protein CASSPWRVENTGELFF.